This entry lists 5 T cell receptor beta chains sequenced from one sample in a study of blood T cell repertoires in COVID-19. The protocol was immunoSEQ multiplex PCR, while the TCRdb copy is restricted to in-frame clones and leaves out a portion. The sample contains some 380,000 clones, around 87% of which appear only once. The sample was peripheral blood. The receptors originated from a man younger than 35 with active or convalescent COVID-19.

On this clone: This CDR3 is also generated by other DNA sequences in the sample. The V and J genes are TRBV7-9 and TRBJ2-1; 14 bases are shared with TRBD2. Trimming took 5 bases from V and 2 from J; bases not matched to a gene: 5. Germline V lookup: CDR1 SEHNR, CDR2 FQNEAQ (reference sequence). The CDR3 consists of 17 residues. The chain's CDR3 is CASSGGLAGGPYNEQFF. CDR3 DNA: TGTGCCAGCAGCGGAGGACTAGCGGGAGGCCCCTACAATGAGCAGTTCTTC.

This clone has just one count. The chain employs TRBV15 and TRBJ1-5; D is perhaps TRBD1 (5 bases). The CDR3 has 17 amino acids. The germline V gene has CDR1 LNHNV and CDR2 YYDKDF (reference sequence). The V end was cut by 2 bases, the J end by 2 bases, with 16 bases between. CDR3 bases: TGTGCCACCAGCAGACCGGAGGGGTGGTCGGGCAATCAGCCCCAGCATTTT. Its translation: CATSRPEGWSGNQPQHF.

This sequence joins TRBV29-1 and TRBJ1-3, with D unresolved. CDR3 length: 15 amino acids. V shed 4 bases and J shed 2 bases, with 15 bases lying between them. Germline CDR1 reads SQVTM; CDR2 reads ANQGSEA. For the CDR3, the DNA is TGCAGCGTTGCCATCCGGGATATCGCTGGAAACACCATATATTTT. Translating it yields CSVAIRDIAGNTIYF.

The chain employs TRBV7-3 and TRBJ2-2; tentatively, D is TRBD1 (5 bases). V was pared by 5 bases and J by 1 base, with 8 bases between. The CDR3 is 14 residues long. The germline V gene has CDR1 SGHTA and CDR2 FQGTGA. The CDR3 sequence: CASSPGQNTGELFF. CDR3 coding DNA: TGTGCCAGCAGCCCCGGACAGAACACCGGGGAGCTGTTTTTT.

The chain couples TRBV19 to TRBJ2-5, with 7 positions matching TRBD1. The CDR3 is 14 residues long. Germline V gives CDR1 LNHDA, CDR2 SQIVND (reference sequence). Germline trimming cut 5 bases from V and 7 bases from J; bases unmatched to any gene: 10. In nucleotides, the CDR3 is TGTGCCAGTAGTCAACGACAGGGAAGGGGGACCCAGTACTTC. Amino acid sequence: CASSQRQGRGTQYF.